The T cell receptor beta chain under discussion was sequenced for a study of blood T cell repertoires in COVID-19. At the level of the study: Acute and convalescent COVID-19 samples came from the United States, Italy and Spain. The cDNA or gDNA used as material had been derived from T cells, B-cell-depleted T cells, or PBMCs.

Looked up from germline, CDR1 is SNHLY and CDR2 is FYNNEI. The CDR3 contains 15 residues. The V end was cut by 3 bases, the J end by 4 bases, with 15 bases between. Clones were read by immunoSEQ multiplex PCR, and TCRdb kept only the in-frame ones, dropping some. The repertoire holds over 60,000 clones, with about 91% as singletons. The chain couples TRBV2 to TRBJ1-2, with TRBD1 as a possible D gene (6 bases). The source is a man of 80 years or more with acute or convalescent COVID-19. Sample: peripheral blood. The CDR3 loop reads CASSEVGGGLYGYTF. The CDR3 DNA is TGTGCCAGCAGTGAGGTGGGGGGGGGCCTCTATGGCTACACCTTC.